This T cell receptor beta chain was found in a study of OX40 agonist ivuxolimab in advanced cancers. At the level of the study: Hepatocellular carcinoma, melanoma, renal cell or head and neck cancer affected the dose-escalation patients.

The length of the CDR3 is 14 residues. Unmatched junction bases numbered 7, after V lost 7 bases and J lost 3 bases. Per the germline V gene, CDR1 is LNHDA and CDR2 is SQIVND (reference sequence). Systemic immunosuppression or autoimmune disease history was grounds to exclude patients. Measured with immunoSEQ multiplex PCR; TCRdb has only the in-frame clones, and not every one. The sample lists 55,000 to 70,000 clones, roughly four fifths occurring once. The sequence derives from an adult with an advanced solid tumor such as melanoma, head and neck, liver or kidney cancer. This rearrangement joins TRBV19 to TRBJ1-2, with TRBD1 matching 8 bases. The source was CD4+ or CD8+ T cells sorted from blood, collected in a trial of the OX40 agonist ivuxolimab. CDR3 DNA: TGTGCCAGTACCGAACAGGGGGGATACTATGGCTACACCTTC. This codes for CASTEQGGYYGYTF.